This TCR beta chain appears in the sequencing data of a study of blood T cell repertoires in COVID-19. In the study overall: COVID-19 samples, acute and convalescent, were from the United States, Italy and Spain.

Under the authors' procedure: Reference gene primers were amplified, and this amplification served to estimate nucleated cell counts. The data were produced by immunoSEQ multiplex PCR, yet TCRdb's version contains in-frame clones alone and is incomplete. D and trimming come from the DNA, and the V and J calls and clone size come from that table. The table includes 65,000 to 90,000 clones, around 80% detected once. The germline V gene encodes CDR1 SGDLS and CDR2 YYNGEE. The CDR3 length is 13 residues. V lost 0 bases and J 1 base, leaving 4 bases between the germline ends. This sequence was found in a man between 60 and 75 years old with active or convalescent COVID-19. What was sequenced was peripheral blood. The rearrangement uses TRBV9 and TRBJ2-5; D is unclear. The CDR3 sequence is CASSVAGQETQYF. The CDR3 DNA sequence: TGTGCCAGCAGCGTAGCAGGCCAAGAGACCCAGTACTTC. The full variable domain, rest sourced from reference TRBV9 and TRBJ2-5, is DSGVTQTPKHLITATGQRVTLRCSPRSGDLSVYWYQQSLDQGLQFLIQYYNGEERAKGNILERFSAQQFPDLHSELNLSSLELGDSALYFCASSVAGQETQYFGPGTRLLVL.